The 14 T cell receptor beta chains below all came from one sample that was sequenced in a study of response to subunit inactivated influenza vaccine (dated by TCRdb to the late 2010s). Library preparation employed RT-PCR. The sequencer was an Illumina HiSeq 2500. TCRdb itself trimmed the public reads at Q25 with fastp, ran MiXCR and retained productive beta chains. Rows merge per CDR3 protein into single entries with the most common DNA and genes. The sample table lists 300,000 to 350,000 distinct CDR3 sequences, about 20% of them with a count of one. The ten largest clonotypes hold about a tenth of the sample. This specimen consisted of PBMCs from blood, obtained around 22 months after vaccination. The receptors originated from a man between 50 and 75 years old who received an inactivated influenza vaccine. Donor details come from another sample of the same person, matched by shared clones.

The chain joins TRBV20-1 to TRBJ1-1; D uncertain. Trimming took 5 bases from V and 0 from J, leaving 13 bases between them. Germline-derived CDR1 and CDR2 are DFQATT and SNEGSKA (reference sequence). CDR3 length equals 14 residues. CDR3 in amino acids: CSAPKESLNTEAFF. CDR3 bases: TGCAGTGCTCCAAAGGAGAGCCTGAACACTGAAGCTTTCTTT.

The chain links TRBV12-3 or TRBV12-4 to TRBJ1-1; perhaps TRBD1 as D (5 bases). The germline V and J ends were trimmed by 6 bases and 5 bases, with 7 bases remaining between them. CDR3 length equals 11 residues. CDR3 in amino acids: CASSRVTEAFF. The CDR3 DNA reads TGTGCCAGCAGCAGGGTGACTGAAGCTTTCTTT.

This clonotype was recorded a few times. V is TRBV4-2 and J is TRBJ1-6; D not resolved. This CDR3 is built from 14 residues. Trimming cost V 2 bases and J 13 bases, with 15 bases left between them. Germline values: CDR1 LGHNA, CDR2 YNFKEQ. This CDR3 reads CASSQIAPEVPLHF. CDR3 DNA: TGTGCCAGCAGCCAAATCGCCCCAGAGGTCCCCCTCCACTTT.

This clonotype was recorded at least ten times. The rearrangement links TRBV20-1 to TRBJ2-3; no clear D gene. V lost 3 bases to trimming and J lost 6 bases, with 13 bases between them. Germline V gives CDR1 DFQATT, CDR2 SNEGSKA (reference sequence). CDR3 length: 13 amino acids. The CDR3 protein is CSASPVARDTQYF. The CDR3 DNA is TGCAGTGCTAGCCCCGTAGCCAGGGATACGCAGTATTTT.

This chain connects TRBV7-8 to TRBJ2-2, with TRBD1 identical over 8 bases. V was pared by 4 bases and J by 7 bases, with 5 bases of the junction left unmatched. This CDR3 contains 14 residues. In germline, CDR1 is SGHVS, CDR2 FQNEAQ. The chain's CDR3 is CASSSDRGGGELFF. The CDR3 coding sequence is TGTGCCAGCAGCTCTGACAGGGGAGGCGGGGAGCTGTTTTTT.

The DNA for the CDR3 is TGTGCCAGCAGCCAAGTTGGGGCTAGCGGGATTTACGAGCAGTACTTC. This codes for CASSQVGASGIYEQYF. V and J are TRBV3-1 and TRBJ2-7; 9 positions match TRBD2. Germline V gene data show CDR1 as LGHDT and CDR2 as YNNKEL (reference sequence). The V segment lost 1 base and the J segment 4 bases; nucleotides outside the gene matches: 8. The length of the CDR3 is 16 residues.

The chain is built from TRBV18 and TRBJ1-1; 7 positions agree with TRBD1. This CDR3 spans 13 amino acids. Germline V gene lookup returns CDR1 KGHSH and CDR2 LQKENI. Trimming at V came to 6 bases and at J to 4 bases, leaving 5 bases not matched to a gene. The CDR3 coding sequence is TGTGCCAGCTCGCGGGACAGCGGCACTGAAGCTTTCTTT. Residues: CASSRDSGTEAFF.

The chain couples TRBV5-1 to TRBJ1-1; D gene ambiguous. Trimming removed 6 bases at V and 7 bases at J, with 10 bases between. There are 11 residues in the CDR3. Per the germline V gene, CDR1 is SGHRS and CDR2 is YFSETQ. The CDR3 region has the DNA TGCGCCAGCACCCGGGGAGATGAAGCTTTCTTT. Its translation: CASTRGDEAFF.

The rearrangement uses TRBV2 and TRBJ1-2; maybe TRBD1 (6 bases). V lost 7 bases and J 7 bases, leaving 25 bases between the germline ends. Germline-derived CDR1 and CDR2 are SNHLY and FYNNEI. The CDR3 spans 16 residues. DNA of the CDR3: TGTGCCAGCACCCAGTCGGGGGGCCACGGCGCTATTGGCTACACCTTC. Residues: CASTQSGGHGAIGYTF. The variable domain in full, completed from reference TRBV2 and TRBJ1-2, reads EPEVTQTPSHQVTQMGQEVILRCVPISNHLYFYWYRQILGQKVEFLVSFYNNEISEKSEIFDDQFSVERPDGSNFTLKIRSTKLEDSAMYFCASTQSGGHGAIGYTFGSGTRLTVV.

The count of this clonotype is one. A much larger clonotype is one base distant, so this may be a read error. The V gene is TRBV6-1, the J gene TRBJ1-5; TRBD1 is a possible D gene (5 bases). The CDR3 loop spans 14 amino acids. Germline V lookup: CDR1 MNHNS, CDR2 SASEGT. CDR3 sequence reads: CASSAGLYNQLQHF. The DNA of the CDR3 is TGTGCCAGCAGTGCGGGACTATACAATCAGCTCCAGCATTTT.

The chain joins TRBV27 to TRBJ1-3; D is possibly TRBD1 (6 bases). This CDR3 spans 14 amino acids. The V end lost 6 bases, the J end lost 2 bases, and 11 bases lay between the germline ends. Per the germline V gene, CDR1 is MNHEY and CDR2 is SMNVEV (reference sequence). The CDR3 DNA reads TGTGCCAGCAGGGGGGCTAAAGCTGGAAACACCATATATTTT. Its protein is CASRGAKAGNTIYF.

This chain uses TRBV9 with TRBJ1-2; D is ambiguous. The CDR3 is 13 amino acids. Germline loops: CDR1 SGDLS, CDR2 YYNGEE. Trimming removed 5 bases at V and 1 base at J, with 9 bases between. CDR3 sequence reads: CASRGGINYGYTF. The CDR3 DNA sequence: TGTGCCAGCAGAGGCGGCATTAACTATGGCTACACCTTC.

This chain connects TRBV7-2 to TRBJ2-2; D remains unclear. The CDR3 runs to 13 residues. Trimming took off 6 bases at V and 4 bases at J, with 9 bases between the two ends. Germline CDR1 SGHTA, CDR2 FQGNSA. The CDR3 DNA sequence: TGTGCCAGCAGTCCGGTGGTCACCGGGGAGCTGTTTTTT. Its translation is CASSPVVTGELFF.

This clonotype was detected a few times. CDR3 nucleotide sequence: TGTGCCAGCAGTTTAGGGGGTACTTCACCCCTCCACTTT. It translates to CASSLGGTSPLHF. The V gene is TRBV27, the J gene TRBJ1-6; D is perhaps TRBD1 (5 bases). Germline CDR1 reads MNHEY; CDR2 reads SMNVEV (reference sequence). The ends were cut back, 2 bases at V and 9 bases at J, with 8 bases in the middle. The CDR3 sequence is 13 residues long.